This T cell receptor beta chain appears in the sequencing data of a study of blood T cell repertoires in COVID-19. As for the study in general: PBMCs, B-cell-depleted T cells, or T cells were the source of the cDNA or gDNA that made up the material.

Repertoires were generated with immunoSEQ multiplex PCR, while TCRdb's copy carries only in-frame clones and drops some. The profile shows 150,000 or so clones, around 85% of them singletons. Per the germline V gene, CDR1 is MDHEN and CDR2 is SYDVKM. Trimming removed 5 bases from V and 1 base from J, with 13 bases in between. This CDR3 is 15 amino acids long. Sequencing input: peripheral blood. The J gene is TRBJ2-3, the V gene TRBV28, with D possibly TRBD2 on 5 matching bases. The TCR was taken from a man aged 55 to 70 with COVID-19, enrolled during active disease. CDR3 DNA sequence: TGTGCCAGCAGTCCCCGGCTTAGCGGCACAGATACGCAGTATTTT. Amino acids: CASSPRLSGTDTQYF.